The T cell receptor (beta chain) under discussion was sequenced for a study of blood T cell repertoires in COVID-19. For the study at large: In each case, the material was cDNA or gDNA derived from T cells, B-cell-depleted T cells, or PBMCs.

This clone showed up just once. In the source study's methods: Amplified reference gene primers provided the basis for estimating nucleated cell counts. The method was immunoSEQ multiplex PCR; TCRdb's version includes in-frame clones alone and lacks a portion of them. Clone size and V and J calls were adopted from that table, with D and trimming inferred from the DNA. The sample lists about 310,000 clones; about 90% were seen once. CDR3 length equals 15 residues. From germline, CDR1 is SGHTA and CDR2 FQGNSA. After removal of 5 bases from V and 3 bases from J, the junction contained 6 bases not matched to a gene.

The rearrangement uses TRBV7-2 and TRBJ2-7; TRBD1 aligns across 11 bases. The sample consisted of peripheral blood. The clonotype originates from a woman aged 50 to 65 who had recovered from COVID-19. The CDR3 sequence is CASSQEDRGLYEQYF. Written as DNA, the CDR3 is TGTGCCAGCAGCCAAGAGGACAGGGGGCTCTACGAGCAGTACTTC.